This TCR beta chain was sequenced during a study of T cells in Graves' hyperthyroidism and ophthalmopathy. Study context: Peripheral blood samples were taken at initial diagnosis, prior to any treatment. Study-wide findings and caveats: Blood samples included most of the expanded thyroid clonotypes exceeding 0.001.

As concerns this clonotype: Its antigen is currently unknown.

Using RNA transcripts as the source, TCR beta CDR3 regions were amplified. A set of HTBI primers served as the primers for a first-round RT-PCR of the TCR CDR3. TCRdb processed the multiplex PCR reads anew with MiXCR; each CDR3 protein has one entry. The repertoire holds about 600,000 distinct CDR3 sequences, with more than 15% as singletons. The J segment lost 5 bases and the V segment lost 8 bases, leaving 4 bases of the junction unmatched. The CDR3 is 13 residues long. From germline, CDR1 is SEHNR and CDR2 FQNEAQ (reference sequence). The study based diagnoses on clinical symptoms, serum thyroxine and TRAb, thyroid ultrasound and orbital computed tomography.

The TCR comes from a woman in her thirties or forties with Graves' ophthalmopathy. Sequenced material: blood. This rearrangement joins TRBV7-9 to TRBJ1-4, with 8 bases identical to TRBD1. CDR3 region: CASGRTGNEKLFF. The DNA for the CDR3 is TGTGCCAGCGGACGGACAGGGAATGAAAAACTGTTTTTT.